This T cell receptor (beta chain) was sequenced during a study of PD-L1 blockade in urothelial cancer (TCRdb year 2017). With respect to the entire study: Therapy was started in 2014 for all patients, and atezolizumab 1,200 mg was administered intravenously every 3 weeks. Twenty-five of 29 patients were identified as males with urothelial cancer of bladder origin, and a prior smoking history was reported by 18 of 29 patients. An ECOG performance status of 0 or 1 was recorded for the patients, and 0 to 3 prior chemotherapy regimens had been received by the patients. Blood samples were analyzed 3 weeks after the start of treatment (second dose) and 6 weeks after the start of treatment. Blood samples gave a median of about 130,000 T cells and 77,000 or so unique TCRs, with a median clonality of approximately 0.08. The study was an exploratory multi-omic analysis of somatic, immune and clinical correlates of response to PD-L1 blockade with atezolizumab in urothelial cancer. Pretreatment tumor samples, along with matched peripheral blood collected serially before and after atezolizumab treatment, underwent TCR sequencing. Durable clinical benefit meant progression-free survival longer than 6 months, and TCR features were also tested against progression-free and overall survival. In the same patients, pretreatment tumors underwent whole exome sequencing and RNA sequencing in addition to TCR sequencing. About 10 patients achieved durable clinical benefit and about 22 did not. Under 30 patients had pretreatment blood TCR-seq, 24 had at least one posttreatment blood collection, and 24 had tumor TCR-seq.

What the time point label conveys for this sample: pretreatment peripheral blood. The cohort comprised approximately 30 patients with locally advanced or metastatic urothelial carcinoma treated at Memorial Sloan Kettering on a trial protocol. Peripheral blood mononuclear cells were collected pretreatment and during treatment, with between 1 and 8 total time points per patient. The Qiagen DNeasy Blood extraction kit was used to purify genomic DNA from total PBMCs and from tumor samples. PBMCs were collected pretreatment and during treatment and were isolated and stored as previously described. A word on this clone: Its antigen target is currently unknown. Base qualities are not at hand, and no much larger clone is one base apart.

Each PCR received spiked-in synthetic TCR analog templates so that absolute template abundance could be estimated from read counts. TCRbeta CDR3 regions were amplified from genomic DNA with bias-controlled V and J gene primers using the immunoSEQ assay. Sequencing of rearranged TCRbeta segments was done at approximately 20X coverage. The authors' analysis ran thus. Clustering was used to correct sequencing errors, and CDR3s were annotated against IMGT so that V, D and J genes could be assigned. Only productive TCRbeta rearrangements were used in downstream analyses, excluding out-of-frame or stop-codon sequences. To compute clonality, Shannon entropy was normalized by the log of the number of unique productive sequences and then subtracted from one. Clones differing between time points or between blood and tumor were identified by Fisher's exact test with Benjamini-Hochberg correction at adjusted p below 0.01. TCRdb retrieved this table from immuneACCESS and kept in-frame rearrangements only. Not all clones are present; in checked studies, unresolved V genes account for under half, and no reason is known for the remainder. The DNA was the basis for D and trimming; V, J and clone size are from that table. For this sample there are around 71,000 clones; just under 85% appear just once. The top ten hold 5.5% to 7.5% of the sample.

The paper as a whole reports these results and caveats: A pretreatment peripheral blood TCR clonality below the median was linked to improved progression-free and overall survival. Because the sample size was small (n ≈ 29) and many exploratory analyses were performed, the results are intended to be hypothesis-generating. Among patients with durable benefit, tumor-associated TCR clones showed greater expansion in peripheral blood 3 weeks after treatment started (n of about 21, p = 0.022).

The CDR3 holds 13 amino acids from the cysteine to the phenylalanine. The entry retains the CDR3 DNA only, 39 bases that are in frame from base 1. CDR1 and CDR2 (MNHEY, SMNVEV) derive from the germline V gene (reference sequence). The junction carries 6 bases between V and J, which are trimmed by 4 bases and 0 bases respectively. The chain couples TRBV27 to TRBJ1-2; confidence is insufficient to name the D gene. This receptor was taken from a man aged 40-55 years with urothelial cancer. Sequenced here: PBMCs, sampled around atezolizumab (anti-PD-L1) treatment. The CDR3 region has the sequence CASSYSSNYGYTF. The DNA sequence is as follows: TGTGCCAGCAGTTATTCATCTAACTATGGCTACACCTTC.